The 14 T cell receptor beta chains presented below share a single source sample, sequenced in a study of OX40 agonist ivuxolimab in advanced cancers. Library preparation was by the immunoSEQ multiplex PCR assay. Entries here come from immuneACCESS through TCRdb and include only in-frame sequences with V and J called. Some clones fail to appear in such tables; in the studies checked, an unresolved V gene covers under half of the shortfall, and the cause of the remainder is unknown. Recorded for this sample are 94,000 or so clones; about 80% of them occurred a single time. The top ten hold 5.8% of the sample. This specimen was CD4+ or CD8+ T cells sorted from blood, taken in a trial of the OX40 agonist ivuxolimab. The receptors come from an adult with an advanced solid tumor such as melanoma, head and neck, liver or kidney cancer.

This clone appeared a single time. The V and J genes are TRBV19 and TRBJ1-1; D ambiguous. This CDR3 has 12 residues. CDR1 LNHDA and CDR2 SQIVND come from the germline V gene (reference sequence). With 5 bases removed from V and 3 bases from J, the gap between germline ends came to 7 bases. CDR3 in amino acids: CASSFRDTEAFF. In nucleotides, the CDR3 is TGTGCCAGTAGTTTCCGGGACACTGAAGCTTTCTTT.

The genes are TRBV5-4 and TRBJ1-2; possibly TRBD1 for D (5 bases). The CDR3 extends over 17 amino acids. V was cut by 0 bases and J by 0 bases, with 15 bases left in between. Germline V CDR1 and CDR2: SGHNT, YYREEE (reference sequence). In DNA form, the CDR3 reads TGTGCCAGCAGCTTGGAATCGGGACGAACACCTAACTATGGCTACACCTTC. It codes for CASSLESGRTPNYGYTF.

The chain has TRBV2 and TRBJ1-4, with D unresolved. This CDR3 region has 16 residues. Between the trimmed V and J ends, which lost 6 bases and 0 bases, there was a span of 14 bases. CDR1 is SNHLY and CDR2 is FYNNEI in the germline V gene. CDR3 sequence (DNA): TGTGCCAGCAGCGCGACCGGGTCCCCAACTAATGAAAAACTGTTTTTT. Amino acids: CASSATGSPTNEKLFF.

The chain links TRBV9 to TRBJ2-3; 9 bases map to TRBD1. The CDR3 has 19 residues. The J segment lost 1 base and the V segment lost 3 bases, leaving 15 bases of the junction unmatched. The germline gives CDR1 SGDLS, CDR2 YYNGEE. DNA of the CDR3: TGTGCCAGCAGCGCCTCCACCGTACAGGGGGCCAGGGGCACAGATACGCAGTATTTT. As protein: CASSASTVQGARGTDTQYF.

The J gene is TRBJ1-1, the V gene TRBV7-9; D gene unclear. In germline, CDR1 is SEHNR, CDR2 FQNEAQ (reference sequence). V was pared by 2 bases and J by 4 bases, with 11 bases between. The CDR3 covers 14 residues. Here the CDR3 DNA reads TGTGCCAGCAGCTTAATTCCCGGACCCACTGAAGCTTTCTTT. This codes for CASSLIPGPTEAFF.

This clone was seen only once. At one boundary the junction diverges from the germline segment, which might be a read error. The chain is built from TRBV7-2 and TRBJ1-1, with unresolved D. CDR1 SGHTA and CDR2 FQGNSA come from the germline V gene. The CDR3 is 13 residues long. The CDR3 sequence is CASTLNMNAEAFF. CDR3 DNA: TGTGCCAGCACCCTCAACATGAACGCTGAAGCTTTCTTT. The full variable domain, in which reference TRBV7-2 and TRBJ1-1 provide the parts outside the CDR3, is GAGVSQSPSNKVTEKGKDVELRCDPISGHTALYWYRQSLGQGLEFLIYFQGNSAPDKSGLPSDRFSAERTGGSVSTLTIQRTQQEDSAVYLCASTLNMNAEAFFGQGTRLTVV.

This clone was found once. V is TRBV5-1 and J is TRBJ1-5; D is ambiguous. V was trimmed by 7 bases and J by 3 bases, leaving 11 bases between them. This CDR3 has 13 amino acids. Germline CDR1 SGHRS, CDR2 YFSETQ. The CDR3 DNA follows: TGCGCCAGCTCCCCTGACCCCAATCAGCCCCAGCATTTT. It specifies CASSPDPNQPQHF.

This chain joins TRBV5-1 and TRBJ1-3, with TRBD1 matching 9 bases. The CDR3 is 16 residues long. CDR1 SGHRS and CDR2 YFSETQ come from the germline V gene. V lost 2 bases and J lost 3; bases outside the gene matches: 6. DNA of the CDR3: TGCGCCAGCAGCTTTGCCGGGACAGGGTATGGAAACACCATATATTTT. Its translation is CASSFAGTGYGNTIYF.

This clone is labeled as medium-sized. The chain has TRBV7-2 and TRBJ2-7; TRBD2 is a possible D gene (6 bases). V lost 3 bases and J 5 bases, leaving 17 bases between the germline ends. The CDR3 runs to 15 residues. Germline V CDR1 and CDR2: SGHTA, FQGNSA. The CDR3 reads CASSFLPGLNDEQYF. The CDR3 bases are TGTGCCAGCAGCTTCCTTCCGGGACTCAACGACGAGCAGTACTTC.

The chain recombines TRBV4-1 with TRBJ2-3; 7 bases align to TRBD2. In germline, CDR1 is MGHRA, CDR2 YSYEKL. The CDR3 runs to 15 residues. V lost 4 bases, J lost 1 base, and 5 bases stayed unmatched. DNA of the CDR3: TGCGCCAGCAGCCCGGGGGGTAGCGGCACAGATACGCAGTATTTT. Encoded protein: CASSPGGSGTDTQYF.

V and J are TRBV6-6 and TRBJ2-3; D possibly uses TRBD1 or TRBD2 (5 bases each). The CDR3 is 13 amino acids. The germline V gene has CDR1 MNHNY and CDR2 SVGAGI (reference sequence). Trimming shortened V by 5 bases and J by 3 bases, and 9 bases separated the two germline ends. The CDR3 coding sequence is TGTGCCAGCAGTGGGGACGGAACAGATACGCAGTATTTT. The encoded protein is CASSGDGTDTQYF.

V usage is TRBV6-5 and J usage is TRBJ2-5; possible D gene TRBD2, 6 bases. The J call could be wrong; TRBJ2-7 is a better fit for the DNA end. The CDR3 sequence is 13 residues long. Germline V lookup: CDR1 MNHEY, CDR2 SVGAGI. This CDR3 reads CASSYNGGDEQYF. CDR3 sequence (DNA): TGTGCCAGCAGTTACAACGGGGGAGACGAGCAGTACTTC.

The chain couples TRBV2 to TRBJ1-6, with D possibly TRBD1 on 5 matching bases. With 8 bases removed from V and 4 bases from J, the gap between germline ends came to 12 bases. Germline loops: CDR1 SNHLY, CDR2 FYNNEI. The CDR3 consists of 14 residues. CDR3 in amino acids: CASENEGYNSPLHF. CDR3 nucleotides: TGTGCCAGCGAGAATGAGGGGTATAATTCACCCCTCCACTTT. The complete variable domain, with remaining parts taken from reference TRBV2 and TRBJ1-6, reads EPEVTQTPSHQVTQMGQEVILRCVPISNHLYFYWYRQILGQKVEFLVSFYNNEISEKSEIFDDQFSVERPDGSNFTLKIRSTKLEDSAMYFCASENEGYNSPLHFGNGTRLTVT.

The DNA of the CDR3 is TGTGCCAGTAGTATAGGGGGGACAGTACTAGTTTCTGAAGCTTTCTTT. Its translation: CASSIGGTVLVSEAFF. The chain has TRBV19 and TRBJ1-1, with 7 bases matching TRBD1. Germline lookup yields CDR1 LNHDA and CDR2 SQIVND (reference sequence). This CDR3 comprises 16 residues. With 1 base clipped from V and 6 bases from J, the junction kept 11 bases outside the gene matches. Using reference TRBV19 and TRBJ1-1 for the parts outside the CDR3, the full variable domain is DGGITQSPKYLFRKEGQNVTLSCEQNLNHDAMYWYRQDPGQGLRLIYYSQIVNDFQKGDIAEGYSVSREKKESFPLTVTSAQKNPTAFYLCASSIGGTVLVSEAFFGQGTRLTVV.